This T cell receptor (beta chain) was captured by sequencing in a study of early T cells in non-severe SARS-CoV-2 infection. TCRdb analysed the 5' RACE reads with MiXCR anew, one entry per CDR3 protein. The repertoire includes tens of thousands of distinct CDR3 sequences, roughly 10% of them detected once, and 4% to 5.5% sits in the top ten. This clonotype occurred many times. V was cut by 3 bases and J by 4 bases, with 7 bases left in between. Germline-derived CDR1 and CDR2 are SEHNR and FQNEAQ (reference sequence). This CDR3 spans 12 amino acids. This chain connects TRBV7-9 to TRBJ2-7, with D possibly matching TRBD1 (5 bases). The specimen was whole blood, collected at baseline. The origin of this receptor is an adult who was a healthcare worker with PCR-confirmed SARS-CoV-2 infection or an uninfected control (not recorded which). For the CDR3, the DNA is TGTGCCAGCAGCTTGACAGATTACGAGCAGTACTTC. It specifies CASSLTDYEQYF.